This is a list of T cell receptor beta chains from one sample in a study of cytomegalovirus exposure and HLA in healthy donors. The assay was immunoSEQ multiplex PCR, and TCRdb's table has in-frame clones only and misses some. The table lists some 120,000 clones, about 80% of them singletons. The specimen sequenced was PBMCs. These receptors were obtained from a human donor in good health. CDR3s include the opening cysteine and the closing phenylalanine or tryptophan. Each record gives: V gene, D gene, J gene, clone size, CDR3 protein, CDR3 DNA. A D gene is named only where the DNA matches it firmly. Some rows have no size entry. The others give once, few or many, or a class for an expanded clone.

v_gene: TRBV2
d_gene: TRBD1
j_gene: TRBJ1-2
abundance: few
CDR3aa: CASSIYRDREGYTF
CDR3nt: TGTGCCAGCAGTATCTACCGGGACAGGGAAGGCTACACCTTC

v_gene: TRBV19
d_gene: -
j_gene: TRBJ1-5
abundance: -
CDR3aa: CAGESGPIVAIALTRGNQPQHF
CDR3nt: TGTGCCGGGGAGTCGGGGCCCATAGTTGCTATAGCGCTCACCAGGGGTAATCAGCCCCAGCATTTT

v_gene: TRBV4-3
d_gene: -
j_gene: TRBJ1-5
abundance: -
CDR3aa: CASSQEGTGVGQPQHF
CDR3nt: TGCGCCAGCAGCCAAGAGGGTACGGGGGTCGGGCAGCCCCAGCATTTT

v_gene: TRBV5-4
d_gene: TRBD1
j_gene: TRBJ2-2
abundance: -
CDR3aa: CASSSDRYTGELFF
CDR3nt: TGTGCCAGCAGCTCGGACAGGTACACCGGGGAGCTGTTTTTT

v_gene: TRBV19
d_gene: -
j_gene: TRBJ2-7
abundance: few
CDR3aa: CASSIGAGDSYEQYF
CDR3nt: TGTGCCAGTAGTATAGGGGCAGGGGATAGCTACGAGCAGTACTTC

v_gene: TRBV7-2
d_gene: TRBD2
j_gene: TRBJ2-5
abundance: -
CDR3aa: CASRGGGTSGRKETQYF
CDR3nt: TGTGCCAGCAGGGGTGGGGGGACTAGCGGGAGGAAGGAGACCCAGTACTTC

v_gene: TRBV30
d_gene: TRBD2
j_gene: TRBJ2-7
abundance: -
CDR3aa: CAWSARGRGVGEQYF
CDR3nt: TGTGCCTGGAGTGCCCGCGGGCGGGGGGTCGGGGAGCAGTACTTC

v_gene: TRBV25-1
d_gene: TRBD2
j_gene: TRBJ2-3
abundance: -
CDR3aa: CASSDGGLAYSTDTQYF
CDR3nt: TGTGCCAGCAGTGACGGAGGACTAGCGTATAGCACAGATACGCAGTATTTT

v_gene: TRBV18
d_gene: -
j_gene: TRBJ1-1
abundance: -
CDR3aa: CASSPTTGAEAFF
CDR3nt: TGTGCCAGCTCACCGACGACAGGCGCTGAAGCTTTCTTT

v_gene: TRBV7-3
d_gene: TRBD1
j_gene: TRBJ1-1
abundance: -
CDR3aa: CASSTGETGGTEAFF
CDR3nt: TGTGCCAGCAGTACCGGGGAAACAGGGGGCACTGAAGCTTTCTTT

v_gene: TRBV7-9
d_gene: TRBD1
j_gene: TRBJ1-6
abundance: -
CDR3aa: CASSTRTGRNPPLHF
CDR3nt: TGTGCCAGCAGCACCCGGACAGGTAGGAATCCACCCCTCCACTTT

v_gene: TRBV5-4
d_gene: -
j_gene: TRBJ2-1
abundance: -
CDR3aa: CASSLYQVPYNEQFF
CDR3nt: TGTGCCAGCAGCTTGTATCAGGTGCCTTACAATGAGCAGTTCTTC